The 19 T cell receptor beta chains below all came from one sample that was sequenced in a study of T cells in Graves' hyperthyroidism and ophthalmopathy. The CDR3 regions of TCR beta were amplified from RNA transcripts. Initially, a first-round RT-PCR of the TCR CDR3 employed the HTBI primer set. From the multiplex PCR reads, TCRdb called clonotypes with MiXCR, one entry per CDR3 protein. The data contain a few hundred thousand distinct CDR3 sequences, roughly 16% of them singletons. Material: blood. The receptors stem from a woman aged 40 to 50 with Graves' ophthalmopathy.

CDR3 bases: TGTGCCACTACCGGGACACCGAACTATGGCTACACCTTC. This sequence encodes CATTGTPNYGYTF. The chain combines TRBV19 with TRBJ1-2, with TRBD1 as a possible D gene (6 bases). The CDR3 loop spans 13 amino acids. Germline-derived CDR1 and CDR2 are LNHDA and SQIVND (reference sequence). V shed 10 bases and J shed 2 bases, with 14 bases lying between them.

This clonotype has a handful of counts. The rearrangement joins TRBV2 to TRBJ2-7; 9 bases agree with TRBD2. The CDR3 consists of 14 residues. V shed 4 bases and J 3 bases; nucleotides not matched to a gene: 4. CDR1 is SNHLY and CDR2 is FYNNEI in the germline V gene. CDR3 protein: CASSGSSGSYEQYF. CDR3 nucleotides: TGTGCCAGCAGTGGTAGTAGCGGGAGCTACGAGCAGTACTTC.

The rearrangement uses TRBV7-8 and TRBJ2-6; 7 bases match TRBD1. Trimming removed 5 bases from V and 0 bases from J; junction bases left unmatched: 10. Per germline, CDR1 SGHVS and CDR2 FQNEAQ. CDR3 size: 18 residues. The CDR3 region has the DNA TGTGCCAGCAGCCCCCGACAGGGTTCGTACTCTGGGGCCAACGTCCTGACTTTC. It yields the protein CASSPRQGSYSGANVLTF. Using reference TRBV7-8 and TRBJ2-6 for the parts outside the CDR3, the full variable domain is GAGVSQSPRYKVAKRGQDVALRCDPISGHVSLFWYQQALGQGPEFLTYFQNEAQLDKSGLPSDRFFAERPEGSVSTLKIQRTQQEDSAVYLCASSPRQGSYSGANVLTFGAGSRLTVL.

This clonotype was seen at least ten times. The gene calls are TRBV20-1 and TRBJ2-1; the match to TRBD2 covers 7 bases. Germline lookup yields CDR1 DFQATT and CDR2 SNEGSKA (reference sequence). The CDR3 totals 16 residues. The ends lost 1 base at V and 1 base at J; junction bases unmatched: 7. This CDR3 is CSARVGGGVSYNEQFF. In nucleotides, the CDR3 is TGCAGTGCTAGAGTCGGCGGGGGTGTTTCCTACAATGAGCAGTTCTTC.

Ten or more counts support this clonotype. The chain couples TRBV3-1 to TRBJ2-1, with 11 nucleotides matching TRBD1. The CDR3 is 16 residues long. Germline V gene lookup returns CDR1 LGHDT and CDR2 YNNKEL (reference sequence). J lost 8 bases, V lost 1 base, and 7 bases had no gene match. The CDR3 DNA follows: TGTGCCAGCAGCCAAGTCCGGGACAGGGGGGCTCATGAGCAGTTCTTC. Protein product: CASSQVRDRGAHEQFF.

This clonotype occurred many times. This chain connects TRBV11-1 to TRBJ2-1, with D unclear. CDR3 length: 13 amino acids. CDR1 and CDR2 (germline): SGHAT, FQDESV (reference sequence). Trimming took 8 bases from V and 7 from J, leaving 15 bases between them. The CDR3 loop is CASLGAFRNEQFF. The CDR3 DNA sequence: TGTGCCAGCCTGGGCGCTTTTCGGAATGAGCAGTTCTTC.

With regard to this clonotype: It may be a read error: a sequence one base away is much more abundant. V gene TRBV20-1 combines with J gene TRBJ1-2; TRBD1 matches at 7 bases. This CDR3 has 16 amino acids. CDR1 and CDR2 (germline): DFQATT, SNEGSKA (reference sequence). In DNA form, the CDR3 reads TGCAATGCTAGCATACTCACAGGGGTTCCTAACTATGGCTACACCTTC. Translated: CNASILTGVPNYGYTF.

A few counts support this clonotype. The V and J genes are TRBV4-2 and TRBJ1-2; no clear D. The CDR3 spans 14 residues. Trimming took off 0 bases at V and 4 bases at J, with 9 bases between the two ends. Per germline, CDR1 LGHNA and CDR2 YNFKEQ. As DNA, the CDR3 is TGTGCCAGCAGCCAAGATACAGAAACCTATGGCTACACCTTC. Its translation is CASSQDTETYGYTF.

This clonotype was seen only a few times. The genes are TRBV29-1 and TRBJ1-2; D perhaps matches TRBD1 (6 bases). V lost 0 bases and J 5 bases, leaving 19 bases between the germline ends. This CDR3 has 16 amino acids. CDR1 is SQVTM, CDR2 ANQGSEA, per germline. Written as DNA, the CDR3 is TGCAGCGTTGAAGAGCTTGTCGGGGCGCAGGGGTATGGCTACACCTTC. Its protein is CSVEELVGAQGYGYTF.

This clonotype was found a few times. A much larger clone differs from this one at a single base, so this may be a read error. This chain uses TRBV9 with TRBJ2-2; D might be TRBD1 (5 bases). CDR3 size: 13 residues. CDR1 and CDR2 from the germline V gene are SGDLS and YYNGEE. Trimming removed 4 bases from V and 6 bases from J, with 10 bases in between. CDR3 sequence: CASSQGVAGELFF. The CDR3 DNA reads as TGTGCCAGCAGCCAAGGGGTGGCCGGGGAGCTGTTTTTT.

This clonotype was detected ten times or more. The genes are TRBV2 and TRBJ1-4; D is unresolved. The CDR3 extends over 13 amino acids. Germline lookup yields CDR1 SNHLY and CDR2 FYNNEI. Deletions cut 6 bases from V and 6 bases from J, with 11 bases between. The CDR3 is CASRRSGDEKLFF. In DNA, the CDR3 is TGTGCCAGCAGGAGGTCTGGGGATGAAAAACTGTTTTTT.

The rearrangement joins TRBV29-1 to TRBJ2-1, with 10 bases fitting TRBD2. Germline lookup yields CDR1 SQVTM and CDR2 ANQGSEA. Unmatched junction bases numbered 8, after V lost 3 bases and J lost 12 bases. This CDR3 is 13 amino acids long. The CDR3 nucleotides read TGCAGCGTTGACGGGCTAGCGGGAGATACGCAGTTCTTC. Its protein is CSVDGLAGDTQFF.

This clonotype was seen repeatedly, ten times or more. The CDR3, as DNA: TGCAGTGGATATGAAGGAGATACGCAGTATTTT. Its translation: CSGYEGDTQYF. This chain joins TRBV20-1 and TRBJ2-3; D is ambiguous. This CDR3 comprises 11 residues. Germline loops: CDR1 DFQATT, CDR2 SNEGSKA (reference sequence). Trimming stripped 7 bases from V and 5 bases from J, with 10 bases between.

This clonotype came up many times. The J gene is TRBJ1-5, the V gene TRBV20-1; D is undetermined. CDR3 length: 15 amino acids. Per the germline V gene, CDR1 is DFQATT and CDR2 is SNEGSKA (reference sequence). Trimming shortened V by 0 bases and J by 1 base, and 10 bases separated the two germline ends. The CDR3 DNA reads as TGCAGTGCTAGAGAAAGTGGACCGAGCAATCAGCCCCAGCATTTT. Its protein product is CSARESGPSNQPQHF.

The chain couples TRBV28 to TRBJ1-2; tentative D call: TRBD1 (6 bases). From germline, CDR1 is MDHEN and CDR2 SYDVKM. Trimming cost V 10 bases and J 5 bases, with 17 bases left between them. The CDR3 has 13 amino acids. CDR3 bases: TGTGCCACCACAAAGGGAGGGGGATATGGCTACACCTTC. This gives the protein CATTKGGGYGYTF.

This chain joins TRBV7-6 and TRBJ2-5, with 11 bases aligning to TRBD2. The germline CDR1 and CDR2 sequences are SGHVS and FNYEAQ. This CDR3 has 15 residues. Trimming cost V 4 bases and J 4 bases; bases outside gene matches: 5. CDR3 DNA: TGTGCCAGCAGCTATAGCGGGGGGGTGAGAGAGACCCAGTACTTC. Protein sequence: CASSYSGGVRETQYF.

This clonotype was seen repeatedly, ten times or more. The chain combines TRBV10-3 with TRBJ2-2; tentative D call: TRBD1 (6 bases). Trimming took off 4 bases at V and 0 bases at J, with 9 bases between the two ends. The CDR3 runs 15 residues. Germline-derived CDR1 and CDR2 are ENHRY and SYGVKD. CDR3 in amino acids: CAISGRQANTGELFF. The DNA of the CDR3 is TGTGCCATCAGTGGAAGACAGGCGAACACCGGGGAGCTGTTTTTT.

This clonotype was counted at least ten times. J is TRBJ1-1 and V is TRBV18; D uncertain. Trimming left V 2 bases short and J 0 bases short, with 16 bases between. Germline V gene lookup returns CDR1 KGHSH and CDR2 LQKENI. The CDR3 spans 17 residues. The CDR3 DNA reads TGTGCCAGCTCACCATTGTCTTCAGGAATCATGAACACTGAAGCTTTCTTT. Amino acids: CASSPLSSGIMNTEAFF.

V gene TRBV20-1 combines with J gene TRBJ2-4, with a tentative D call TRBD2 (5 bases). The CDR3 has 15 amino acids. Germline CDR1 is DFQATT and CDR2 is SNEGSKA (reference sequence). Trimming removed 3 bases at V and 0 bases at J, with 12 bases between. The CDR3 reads CSASGPGLAKNIQYF. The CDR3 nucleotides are TGCAGTGCTAGCGGGCCAGGACTAGCCAAAAACATTCAGTACTTC.